This TCR beta chain stems from a study of cytomegalovirus exposure and HLA in healthy donors. On the study more broadly: As released early, the data held about 85 million unique TCRs from HLA-typed donors. Study-wide points: Fewer N-insertions (relative to the 666-donor mean) were reportedly seen in an Asian-associated ancestry cluster in a later analysis.

Comments on this clone: The antigen remains unidentified.

After removal of 0 bases from V and 3 bases from J, the junction contained 5 bases not matched to a gene. CDR1 and CDR2 (germline): LGHNA, YNFKEQ. The CDR3 is 18 amino acids. The study ran its PCR with 60 Vbeta and 13 Jbeta primers. Sequencing was performed with immunoSEQ multiplex PCR; in TCRdb, only in-frame clones are kept and a portion is missing. The table shows some 130,000 clones, with less than 80% occurring only once. V usage is TRBV4-2 and J usage is TRBJ2-3, with 14 positions matching TRBD2. The sequenced material came from PBMCs. This clonotype originated in a female donor in good health and CMV-seropositive. The CDR3 DNA sequence: TGTGCCAGCAGCCAAGATCCACGGACTAGCGGGAGGACAGATACGCAGTATTTT. This gives the protein CASSQDPRTSGRTDTQYF.